These 3 T cell receptor beta chains originate from one sample sequenced in a study of control samples from healthy donors and cancer patients. Only in-frame clones appear in the TCRdb table, and some are missing; sequencing was by immunoSEQ multiplex PCR. The data hold 30,000 to 35,000 clones, with roughly 86% observed a single time. The sequenced material came from PBMCs. These receptors were obtained from a woman aged 40 to 55 with lung cancer.

The rearrangement joins TRBV28 to TRBJ1-2; tentative D call: TRBD1 (5 bases). Trimming cost V 5 bases and J 2 bases, with 12 bases left between them. CDR3 size: 14 residues. The germline CDR1 and CDR2 sequences are MDHEN and SYDVKM. The CDR3 is CASSPSGGNYGYTF. The CDR3 nucleotides are TGTGCCAGCAGTCCCAGCGGGGGAAACTATGGCTACACCTTC.

The chain is built from TRBV5-1 and TRBJ1-2, with a possible D match to TRBD1 (5 bases). Trimming removed 4 bases at V and 2 bases at J, with 15 bases between. Germline lookup yields CDR1 SGHRS and CDR2 YFSETQ. The CDR3 extends over 15 amino acids. CDR3 in DNA: TGCGCCAGCAGCACCGCGGGGGTATCCAACTATGGCTACACCTTC. The encoded protein is CASSTAGVSNYGYTF.

This chain uses TRBV5-1 with TRBJ2-5, with 7 bases that match TRBD2. The germline V gene encodes CDR1 SGHRS and CDR2 YFSETQ. Trimming removed 2 bases from V and 4 bases from J; junction bases left unmatched: 8. The CDR3 length is 15 residues. For the CDR3, the DNA is TGCGCCAGCAGCTTAGGCCCGGGGGGATTAGAGACCCAGTACTTC. It specifies CASSLGPGGLETQYF. Full variable domain (outside the CDR3, taken from reference TRBV5-1 and TRBJ2-5): KAGVTQTPRYLIKTRGQQVTLSCSPISGHRSVSWYQQTPGQGLQFLFEYFSETQRNKGNFPGRFSGRQFSNSRSEMNVSTLELGDSALYLCASSLGPGGLETQYFGPGTRLLVL.